Listed below are T cell receptor beta chains from one sample, sequenced in a study of control samples from healthy donors and cancer patients. Using immunoSEQ multiplex PCR, the repertoire was profiled, and TCRdb retains in-frame clones only, with some absent. The table has 150,000 to 180,000 clones, over 90% seen once. Sequencing was performed on blood. The receptors were sampled from a man aged 50 or older in good health. Each CDR3 is given with its conserved first and last residue. The D gene is left open where the match is weak. Only some rows state a clone size, as once, few, many or a class for expanded clones.

clone_size: NA
d_call: NA
v_call: TRBV7-9
j_call: TRBJ2-7
cdr3_nt: TGTGCCAGCAGCCCACCGACTAGAGGCGAGCAGTACTTC
cdr3_aa: CASSPPTRGEQYF

clone_size: NA
d_call: NA
v_call: TRBV5-4
j_call: TRBJ2-5
cdr3_nt: TGTGCCAGCAGCGCCCAGGGCGGGGAAGAGACCCAGTACTTC
cdr3_aa: CASSAQGGEETQYF

clone_size: once
d_call: NA
v_call: TRBV7-9
j_call: TRBJ1-2
cdr3_nt: TGTGCCAGCAGCCAGGAGAACTATGGCTACACCTTC
cdr3_aa: CASSQENYGYTF

clone_size: NA
d_call: NA
v_call: TRBV24-1
j_call: TRBJ1-6
cdr3_nt: TGTGCCACCAGTGTAGACAGCGTATCTTTT
cdr3_aa: CATSVDSVSF

clone_size: NA
d_call: TRBD1
v_call: TRBV10-3
j_call: TRBJ1-4
cdr3_nt: TGTGCCATCAGTGGAGATTCCGGGACAGGGGGGGAAAAACTGTTTTTT
cdr3_aa: CAISGDSGTGGEKLFF

clone_size: NA
d_call: TRBD2
v_call: TRBV11-3
j_call: TRBJ2-3
cdr3_nt: TGTGCCAGCAGCTTGAGGGGCGGAGCGGGAGCTAGCACAGATACGCAGTATTTT
cdr3_aa: CASSLRGGAGASTDTQYF

clone_size: NA
d_call: NA
v_call: TRBV6-1
j_call: TRBJ1-5
cdr3_nt: TGTGCCAGCAGTGAAGCTCAATTGACGGGTCAGCCCCAGCATTTT
cdr3_aa: CASSEAQLTGQPQHF

clone_size: NA
d_call: NA
v_call: TRBV15
j_call: TRBJ2-2
cdr3_nt: TGTGCCACCAGCAGAGATATCCGGGTTACCGGGGAGCTGTTTTTT
cdr3_aa: CATSRDIRVTGELFF

clone_size: NA
d_call: TRBD2
v_call: TRBV27
j_call: TRBJ2-7
cdr3_nt: TGTGCCAGCAGTCGGCGGGAGTTTTACGAGCAGTACTTC
cdr3_aa: CASSRREFYEQYF

clone_size: NA
d_call: NA
v_call: TRBV25-1
j_call: TRBJ2-1
cdr3_nt: TGTGCCAGCAGTGAAGGGTCAGGGAGCTACAATGAGCAGTTCTTC
cdr3_aa: CASSEGSGSYNEQFF

clone_size: once
d_call: TRBD1
v_call: TRBV6-5
j_call: TRBJ2-5
cdr3_nt: TGTGCCAGCAGTTACTCTAGACAGGGGTTGGAGACCCAGTACTTC
cdr3_aa: CASSYSRQGLETQYF

clone_size: NA
d_call: TRBD2
v_call: TRBV2
j_call: TRBJ2-1
cdr3_nt: TGTGCCAGCAGTATCGGGACTAGCGGATACAATGAGCAGTTCTTC
cdr3_aa: CASSIGTSGYNEQFF

clone_size: NA
d_call: NA
v_call: TRBV15
j_call: TRBJ2-7
cdr3_nt: TGTGCCACCAGCAGACGGGCCAGCTCCTACGAGCAGTACTTC
cdr3_aa: CATSRRASSYEQYF

clone_size: once
d_call: NA
v_call: TRBV19
j_call: TRBJ2-5
cdr3_nt: TGTGCCAGTAGTAAGGACAGAGCAATGCAAGAGACCCAGTACTTC
cdr3_aa: CASSKDRAMQETQYF

clone_size: once
d_call: NA
v_call: TRBV10-2
j_call: TRBJ2-3
cdr3_nt: TGCGCCAGCAGTGGGGGACTTATCACAGATACGCAGTATTTT
cdr3_aa: CASSGGLITDTQYF

clone_size: NA
d_call: NA
v_call: TRBV19
j_call: TRBJ1-2
cdr3_nt: TGTGCCAGTAGTCTTTCACCAGCTAACTATGGCTACACCTTC
cdr3_aa: CASSLSPANYGYTF

clone_size: NA
d_call: TRBD1
v_call: TRBV19
j_call: TRBJ2-3
cdr3_nt: TGTGCCAGTAGTCCCCGATCTACAGGGGACACAGATACGCAGTATTTT
cdr3_aa: CASSPRSTGDTDTQYF

clone_size: NA
d_call: NA
v_call: TRBV19
j_call: TRBJ2-1
cdr3_nt: TGTGCCAGTAGTCCGGGAGGGGGCCAGGGCTCCTACAATGAGCAGTTCTTC
cdr3_aa: CASSPGGGQGSYNEQFF

clone_size: NA
d_call: TRBD1
v_call: TRBV27
j_call: TRBJ1-2
cdr3_nt: TGTGCCAGCAGTCCCGGACAGGGTAGATATGGCTACACCTTC
cdr3_aa: CASSPGQGRYGYTF

clone_size: NA
d_call: NA
v_call: TRBV24-1
j_call: TRBJ2-3
cdr3_nt: TGTGCCACCAGTGCCATAGGGGGGTTAGATACGCAGTATTTT
cdr3_aa: CATSAIGGLDTQYF

clone_size: NA
d_call: TRBD2
v_call: TRBV27
j_call: TRBJ2-7
cdr3_nt: TGTGCCAGCAGTTTACTAGGACTAGCGGGAGTCGAGCAGTACTTC
cdr3_aa: CASSLLGLAGVEQYF

clone_size: NA
d_call: NA
v_call: TRBV6-1
j_call: TRBJ2-2
cdr3_nt: TGTGCCAGCAGTGAAGGGGTGGACACCGGGGAGCTGTTTTTT
cdr3_aa: CASSEGVDTGELFF

clone_size: NA
d_call: NA
v_call: TRBV29-1
j_call: TRBJ2-7
cdr3_nt: TGCAGCGTTGAGGGTCAGGGGGGTCGCGAGCAGTACTTC
cdr3_aa: CSVEGQGGREQYF

clone_size: NA
d_call: TRBD2
v_call: TRBV7-8
j_call: TRBJ2-7
cdr3_nt: TGTGCCAGCAGCTTAGTGACTAGCGGGAGCGGGTCCTACGAGCAGTACTTC
cdr3_aa: CASSLVTSGSGSYEQYF

clone_size: once
d_call: NA
v_call: TRBV6-5
j_call: TRBJ2-2
cdr3_nt: TGTGCCAGCAGGACCGCCATATCGAACACCGGGGAGCTGTTTTTT
cdr3_aa: CASRTAISNTGELFF

clone_size: once
d_call: TRBD1
v_call: TRBV28
j_call: TRBJ1-2
cdr3_nt: TGTGCCAGCAGTTTAGGCGGGACAGGAGCTAACTATGGCTACACCTTC
cdr3_aa: CASSLGGTGANYGYTF

clone_size: NA
d_call: TRBD1
v_call: TRBV12-3/TRBV12-4
j_call: TRBJ2-7
cdr3_nt: TGTGCCAGCAGTGTCGGGACAGCCTACGAGCAGTACTTC
cdr3_aa: CASSVGTAYEQYF

clone_size: NA
d_call: TRBD1
v_call: TRBV10-2
j_call: TRBJ2-7
cdr3_nt: TGCGCCAGCAGTGAAGGGACAGGGGTCTACGAGCAGTACTTC
cdr3_aa: CASSEGTGVYEQYF

clone_size: NA
d_call: NA
v_call: TRBV25-1
j_call: TRBJ2-1
cdr3_nt: TGTGCCAGCAGTGCTTTAGCCTACAATGAGCAGTTCTTC
cdr3_aa: CASSALAYNEQFF

clone_size: NA
d_call: NA
v_call: TRBV10-2
j_call: TRBJ2-1
cdr3_nt: TGCGCCAGCAGTGATGGTCTCTTTGTGGCTGGTGAGCAGTTCTTC
cdr3_aa: CASSDGLFVAGEQFF

clone_size: NA
d_call: TRBD2
v_call: TRBV24-1
j_call: TRBJ2-1
cdr3_nt: TGTGCCACCAGTGTCGTGGGAGGGGTCAATGAGCAGTTCTTC
cdr3_aa: CATSVVGGVNEQFF

clone_size: few
d_call: NA
v_call: TRBV5-1
j_call: TRBJ2-7
cdr3_nt: TGCGCCAGCAGCTTGGGGTACGAGCAGTACTTC
cdr3_aa: CASSLGYEQYF

clone_size: NA
d_call: NA
v_call: TRBV28
j_call: TRBJ1-4
cdr3_nt: TGTGCCACCTCCAGGGGCGGTGAAAAACTGTTTTTT
cdr3_aa: CATSRGGEKLFF

clone_size: once
d_call: TRBD1
v_call: TRBV5-1
j_call: TRBJ1-4
cdr3_nt: TGCGCCAGCAGCGGCGGGACAGGGAAAGAAAAACTGTTTTTT
cdr3_aa: CASSGGTGKEKLFF

clone_size: NA
d_call: TRBD2
v_call: TRBV15
j_call: TRBJ2-5
cdr3_nt: TGTGCCACCAGCAATCGACTAGCGGGAGGGCCATCAGAGACCCAGTACTTC
cdr3_aa: CATSNRLAGGPSETQYF

clone_size: NA
d_call: TRBD2
v_call: TRBV18
j_call: TRBJ2-7
cdr3_nt: TGTGCCAGCTCACCACCCGGACTAGCGGGATACGAGCAGTACTTC
cdr3_aa: CASSPPGLAGYEQYF

clone_size: NA
d_call: NA
v_call: TRBV18
j_call: TRBJ1-1
cdr3_nt: TGTGCCAGCTCACCCATTCAGGCAGGGAACACTGAAGCTTTCTTT
cdr3_aa: CASSPIQAGNTEAFF

clone_size: NA
d_call: NA
v_call: TRBV6-5
j_call: TRBJ1-2
cdr3_nt: TGTGCCAGCAGTTACCCCCGGCAGGGTGGGTATGGCTACACCTTC
cdr3_aa: CASSYPRQGGYGYTF

clone_size: NA
d_call: NA
v_call: TRBV28
j_call: TRBJ2-7
cdr3_nt: TGTGCCAGCAGTTCGAGGGGACGGACGGCCTACGAGCAGTACTTC
cdr3_aa: CASSSRGRTAYEQYF

clone_size: NA
d_call: TRBD1
v_call: TRBV30
j_call: TRBJ1-1
cdr3_nt: TGTGCCTGGATAAGGACAGGGGGCTATGCTTTCTTT
cdr3_aa: CAWIRTGGYAFF

clone_size: NA
d_call: NA
v_call: TRBV11-2
j_call: TRBJ1-6
cdr3_nt: TGTGCCAGCAGCTTCCTCAGGGGTAATTCACCCCTCCACTTT
cdr3_aa: CASSFLRGNSPLHF

clone_size: NA
d_call: TRBD2
v_call: TRBV5-6
j_call: TRBJ2-5
cdr3_nt: TGTGCCAGCAGCCCCGGGACTACCCAAGAGACCCAGTACTTC
cdr3_aa: CASSPGTTQETQYF

clone_size: NA
d_call: NA
v_call: TRBV10-3
j_call: TRBJ2-5
cdr3_nt: TGTGCCATCAGTGAAGGGGCAGGGAGGGAGACCCAGTACTTC
cdr3_aa: CAISEGAGRETQYF

clone_size: NA
d_call: NA
v_call: TRBV6-4
j_call: TRBJ2-7
cdr3_nt: TGTGCCAGCAGTGACCCGGGGGTCTACTTC
cdr3_aa: CASSDPGVYF

clone_size: NA
d_call: TRBD1
v_call: TRBV3-1/TRBV3-2
j_call: TRBJ2-4
cdr3_nt: TGTGCCAGCAGCCGAGGGACAGCCACGGGGGCCAAAAACATTCAGTACTTC
cdr3_aa: CASSRGTATGAKNIQYF

clone_size: NA
d_call: NA
v_call: TRBV2
j_call: TRBJ2-7
cdr3_nt: TGTGCCAGCAGTCCAGACGTCTCCTACGAGCAGTACTTC
cdr3_aa: CASSPDVSYEQYF

clone_size: NA
d_call: NA
v_call: TRBV7-2
j_call: TRBJ2-2
cdr3_nt: TGTGCCAGCAGCCCCAGACCGTACACCGGGGAGCTGTTTTTT
cdr3_aa: CASSPRPYTGELFF